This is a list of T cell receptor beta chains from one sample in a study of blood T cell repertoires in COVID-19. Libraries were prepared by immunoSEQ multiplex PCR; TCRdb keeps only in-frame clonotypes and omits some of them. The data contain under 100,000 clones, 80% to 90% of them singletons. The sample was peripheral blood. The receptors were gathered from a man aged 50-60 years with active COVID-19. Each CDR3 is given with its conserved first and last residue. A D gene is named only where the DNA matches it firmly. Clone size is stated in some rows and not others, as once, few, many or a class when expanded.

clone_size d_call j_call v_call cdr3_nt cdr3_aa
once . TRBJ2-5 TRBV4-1 TGCGCCAGCAGCCAAGATCATGTTCGAGCAACCTCAAGAGAGACCCAGTACTTC CASSQDHVRATSRETQYF
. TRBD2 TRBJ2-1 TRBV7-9 TGTGCCAGCAGCTTACGGACTAGCGGGAGAATCAATGAGCAGTTCTTC CASSLRTSGRINEQFF
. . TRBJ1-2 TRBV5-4 TGTGCCAGCAGCCCAGACCTCCGGGGATCCTATGGCTACACCTTC CASSPDLRGSYGYTF
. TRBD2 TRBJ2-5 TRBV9 TGTGCCAGCAGCGTAGGTTGGGGGGGACAAGAGACCCAGTACTTC CASSVGWGGQETQYF
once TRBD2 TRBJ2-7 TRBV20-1 TGCAGTGGTGCGGGGGGGTACGAGCAGTACTTC CSGAGGYEQYF
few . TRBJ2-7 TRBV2 TGTGCCAGCAAACAGGGCCGGGACTACGAGCAGTACTTC CASKQGRDYEQYF
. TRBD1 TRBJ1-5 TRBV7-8 TGTGCCAGCAGCCCTAAAGGACAGGACCCCAATCCCCAGCATTTT CASSPKGQDPNPQHF
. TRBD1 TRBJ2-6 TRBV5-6 TGTGCCAGCAGCTACGGACAGGGGACCTCTGGGGCCAACGTCCTGACTTTC CASSYGQGTSGANVLTF
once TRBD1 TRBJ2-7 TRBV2 TGTGCCAGCAGTGTCACTCCGGGACAGTACTACGAGCAGTACTTC CASSVTPGQYYEQYF
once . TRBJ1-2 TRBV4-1 TGCGCCAGCAGCCCCTCCACGGGGGAAGTTCATGGCTACACCTTC CASSPSTGEVHGYTF
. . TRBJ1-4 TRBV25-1 TGTGCCAGCCACTTAGGTCGGAGGCTTACAACTAATGAAAAACTGTTTTTT CASHLGRRLTTNEKLFF
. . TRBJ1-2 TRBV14 TGTGCCAGCAGCCAAGGCAGGGGTTTTCCTGGCTACACCTTC CASSQGRGFPGYTF
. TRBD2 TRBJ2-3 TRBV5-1 TGCGCCAGCAGCGTCCAGCGGGGTAGCACAGATACGCAGTATTTT CASSVQRGSTDTQYF
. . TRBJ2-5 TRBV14 TGTGCCAGCAGCCGAGCCGTTACGGAGACCCAGTACTTC CASSRAVTETQYF
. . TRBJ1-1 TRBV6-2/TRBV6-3 TGTGCCAGCAGTTACTCTGAGGTTACTGGTTCTGAAGCTTTCTTT CASSYSEVTGSEAFF
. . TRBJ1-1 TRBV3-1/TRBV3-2 TGTGCCAGCAGCCAAGGGGGGGGCAACACTGAAGCTTTCTTT CASSQGGGNTEAFF
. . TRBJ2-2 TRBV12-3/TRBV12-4 TGTGCCAGCGGCGGCGACACCGGGGAGCTGTTTTTT CASGGDTGELFF
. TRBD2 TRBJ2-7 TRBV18 TGTGCCAGCTCACCACCGTTTGGCAGCGGGGGGGCCTACGAGCAGTACTTC CASSPPFGSGGAYEQYF
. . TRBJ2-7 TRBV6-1 TGTGCCAGCAGTGAGGCGGACTGGAATAAGCGCTACGAGCAGTACTTC CASSEADWNKRYEQYF
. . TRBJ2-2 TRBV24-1 TGTGCCACCAGTGATTTTATTACCGGGGAGCTGTTTTTT CATSDFITGELFF
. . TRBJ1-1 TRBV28 TGTGCCAGCAGAACTGAAAAGAACACTGAAGCTTTCTTT CASRTEKNTEAFF
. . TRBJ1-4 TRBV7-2 TGTGCCAGCAGCCCCAAGAGCACGTTCGCAACTAATGAAAAACTGTTTTTT CASSPKSTFATNEKLFF
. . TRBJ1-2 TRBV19 TGTGCCAGTAGTATCCGAAGAGATTATGGCTACACCTTC CASSIRRDYGYTF
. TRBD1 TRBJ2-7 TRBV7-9 TGTGCCAGCAACCCGGGACAGAGCTACGAGCAGTACTTC CASNPGQSYEQYF
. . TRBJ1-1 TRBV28 TGTGCCAGCAGTACCGGGAGCTTACAAGCTTTCTTT CASSTGSLQAFF
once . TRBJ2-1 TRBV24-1 TGTGCCACCAGTGACCTTATAGACAATGAGCAGTTCTTC CATSDLIDNEQFF
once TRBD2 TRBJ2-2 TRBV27 TGTGCCAGCAGTTTAGCGGGAGCGAACACCGGGGAGCTGTTTTTT CASSLAGANTGELFF
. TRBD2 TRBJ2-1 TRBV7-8 TGTGCCAGCAGCTACCTAGCGGGACTGCAAAATGAGCAGTTCTTC CASSYLAGLQNEQFF
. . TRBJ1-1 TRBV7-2 TGTGCCAGCAGCCCCACTCCAGGGATGAACACTGAAGCTTTCTTT CASSPTPGMNTEAFF
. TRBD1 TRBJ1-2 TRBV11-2 TGTGCCAGCAGCCCGGGACAGTTCTATGGCTACACCTTC CASSPGQFYGYTF
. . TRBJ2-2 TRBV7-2 TGTGCCAGCAGCTTGCTAGCGACCGGGGAGCTGTTTTTT CASSLLATGELFF
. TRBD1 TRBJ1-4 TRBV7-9 TGTGCCAGCAGCCTGTCGGGACAGGGACTCAGAACGTATGAAAAACTGTTTTTT CASSLSGQGLRTYEKLFF
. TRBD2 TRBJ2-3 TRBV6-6 TGTGCCAGCAGGGGCGGGAGGGCCGAATCGGTAGATACGCAGTATTTT CASRGGRAESVDTQYF
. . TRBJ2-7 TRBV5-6 TGTGCCAGCAGCGCGGGACCGGCCGGAGGATACGAGCAGTACTTC CASSAGPAGGYEQYF
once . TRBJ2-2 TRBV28 TGTGCCAGCAGTTCGGCAGCTAGCTCGGGTTCAGGGGAGCTGTTTTTT CASSSAASSGSGELFF
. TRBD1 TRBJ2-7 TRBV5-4 TGTGCCAGCAGCTTAGGGACAGGGGCCTACGAGCAGTACTTC CASSLGTGAYEQYF
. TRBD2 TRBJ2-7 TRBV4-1 TGCGCCAGCAGCCAAACCACTAGCGGGAGGTACGAGCAGTACTTC CASSQTTSGRYEQYF
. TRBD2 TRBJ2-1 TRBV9 TGTGCCAGCAGCGTAGAGAGGGCGGGGGGCAATGAGCAGTTCTTC CASSVERAGGNEQFF
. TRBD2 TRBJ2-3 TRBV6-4 TGTGCCAGCAGTGTCGGCGGGAGGGGAGATACGCAGTATTTT CASSVGGRGDTQYF
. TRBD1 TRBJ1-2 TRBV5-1 TGCGCCAGCAGCTTGGAAGGACAGGACCCGCCGGGCTACACCTTC CASSLEGQDPPGYTF
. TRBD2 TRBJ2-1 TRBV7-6 TGTGCCAGCAGCTTAGCGGGAGGGGCCTACAATGAGCAGTTCTTC CASSLAGGAYNEQFF
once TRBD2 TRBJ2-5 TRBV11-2 TGTGCCAGCAGCTCGGGACTAGCGGCCCCCGGGGCACCCCAGTACTTC CASSSGLAAPGAPQYF
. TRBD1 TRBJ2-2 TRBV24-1 TGTGCCACCAGAGGACAGGGTGATGCCGGGGAGCTGTTTTTT CATRGQGDAGELFF
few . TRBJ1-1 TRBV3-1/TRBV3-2 TGTGCCAGCAGCCAAGAATCGGACAGATTAAAGAACACTGAAGCTTTCTTT CASSQESDRLKNTEAFF
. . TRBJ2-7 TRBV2 TGTGCCAGCAGTGCTGGACAGGGAGTAGCGGGCGGAACTGGGGAGGAGCAGTACTTC CASSAGQGVAGGTGEEQYF
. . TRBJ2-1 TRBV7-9 TGTGCCAGCAGCCCCAGAAATTACAATGAGCAGTTCTTC CASSPRNYNEQFF
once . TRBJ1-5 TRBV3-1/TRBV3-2 TGTGCCAGCAGCCAAGTATCGGGGAATCAGCCCCAGCATTTT CASSQVSGNQPQHF
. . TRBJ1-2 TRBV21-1 TGTGCCAGCATCGGGTCGGGGTGGGATGGCTACACCTTC CASIGSGWDGYTF
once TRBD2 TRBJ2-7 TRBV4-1 TGCGCCAGCAGCCAAGACCTCGGACTAGCGGGAGGAGCCGAGCAGTACTTC CASSQDLGLAGGAEQYF
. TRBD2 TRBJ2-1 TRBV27 TGTGCCAGCAGTTACGGGACTAGCGGGTACAATGAGCAGTTCTTC CASSYGTSGYNEQFF
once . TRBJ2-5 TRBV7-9 TGTGCCAGCAACTTAGGCGACACACTCTGGGAGACCCAGTACTTC CASNLGDTLWETQYF